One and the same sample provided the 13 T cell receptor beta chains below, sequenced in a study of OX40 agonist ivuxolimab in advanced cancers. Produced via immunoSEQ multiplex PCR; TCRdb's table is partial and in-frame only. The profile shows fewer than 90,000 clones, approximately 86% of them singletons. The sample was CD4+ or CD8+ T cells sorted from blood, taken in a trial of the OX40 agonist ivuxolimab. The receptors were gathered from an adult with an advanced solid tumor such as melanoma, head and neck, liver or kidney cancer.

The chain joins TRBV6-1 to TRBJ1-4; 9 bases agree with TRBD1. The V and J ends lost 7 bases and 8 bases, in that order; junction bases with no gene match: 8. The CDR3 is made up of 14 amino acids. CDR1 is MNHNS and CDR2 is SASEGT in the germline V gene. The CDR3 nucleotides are TGTGCCAGCAACTGGGACAGGGCAAACGAAAAACTGTTTTTT. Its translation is CASNWDRANEKLFF.

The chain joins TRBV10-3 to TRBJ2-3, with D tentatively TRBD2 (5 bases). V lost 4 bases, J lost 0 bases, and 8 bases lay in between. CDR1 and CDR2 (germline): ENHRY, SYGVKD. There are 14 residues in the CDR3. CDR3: CAISVGGSTDTQYF. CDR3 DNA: TGTGCCATCAGTGTGGGCGGGAGCACAGATACGCAGTATTTT.

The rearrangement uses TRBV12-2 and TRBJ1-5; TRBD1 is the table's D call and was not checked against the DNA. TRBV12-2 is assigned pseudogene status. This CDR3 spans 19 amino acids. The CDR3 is CASRLASNRGDCANQPQHF. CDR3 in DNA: TGTGCAAGTCGCTTAGCTTCTAACAGGGGTGATTGTGCCAATCAGCCCCAGCATTTT.

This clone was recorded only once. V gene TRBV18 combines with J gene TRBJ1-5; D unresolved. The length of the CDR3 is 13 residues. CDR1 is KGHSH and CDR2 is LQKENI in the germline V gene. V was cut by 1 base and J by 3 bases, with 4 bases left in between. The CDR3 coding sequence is TGTGCCAGCTCACCACTTGCCAATCAGCCCCAGCATTTT. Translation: CASSPLANQPQHF.

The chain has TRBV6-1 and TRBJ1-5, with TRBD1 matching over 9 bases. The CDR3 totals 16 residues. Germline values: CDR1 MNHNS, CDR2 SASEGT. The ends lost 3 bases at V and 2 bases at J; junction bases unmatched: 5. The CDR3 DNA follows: TGTGCCAGCAGTGATAGGACAGGGGCCGGCAATCAGCCCCAGCATTTT. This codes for CASSDRTGAGNQPQHF.

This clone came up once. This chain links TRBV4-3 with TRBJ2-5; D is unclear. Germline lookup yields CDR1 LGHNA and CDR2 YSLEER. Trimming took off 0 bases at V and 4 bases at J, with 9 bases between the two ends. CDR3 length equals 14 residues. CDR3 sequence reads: CASSQEGFLETQYF. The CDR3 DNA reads TGCGCCAGCAGCCAAGAGGGATTTTTAGAGACCCAGTACTTC.

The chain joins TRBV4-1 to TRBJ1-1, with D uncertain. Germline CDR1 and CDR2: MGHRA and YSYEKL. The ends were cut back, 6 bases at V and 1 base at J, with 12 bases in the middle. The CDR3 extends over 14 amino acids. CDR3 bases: TGCGCCAGCAGGGACCGGGCCTCGAACACTGAAGCTTTCTTT. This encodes CASRDRASNTEAFF.

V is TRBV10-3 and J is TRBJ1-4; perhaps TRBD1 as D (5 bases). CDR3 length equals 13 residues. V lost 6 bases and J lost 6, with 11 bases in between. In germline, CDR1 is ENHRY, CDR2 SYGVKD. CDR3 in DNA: TGTGCCATCAGGGGGGGGGATGATGAAAAACTGTTTTTT. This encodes CAIRGGDDEKLFF.

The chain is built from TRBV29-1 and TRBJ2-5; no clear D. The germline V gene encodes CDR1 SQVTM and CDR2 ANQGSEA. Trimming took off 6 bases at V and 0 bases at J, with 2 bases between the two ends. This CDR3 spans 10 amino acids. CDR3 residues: CSVHQETQYF. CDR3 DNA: TGCAGCGTCCACCAAGAGACCCAGTACTTC.

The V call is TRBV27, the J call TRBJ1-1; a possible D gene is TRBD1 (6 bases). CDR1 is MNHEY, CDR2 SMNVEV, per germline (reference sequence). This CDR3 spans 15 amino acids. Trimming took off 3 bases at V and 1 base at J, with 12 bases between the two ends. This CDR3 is CASSLGGGRNTEAFF. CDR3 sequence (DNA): TGTGCCAGCAGTTTGGGGGGCGGACGGAACACTGAAGCTTTCTTT.

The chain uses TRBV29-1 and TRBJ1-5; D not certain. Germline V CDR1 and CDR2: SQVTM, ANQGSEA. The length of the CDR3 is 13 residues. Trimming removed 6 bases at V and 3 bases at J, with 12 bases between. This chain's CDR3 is CSVAVRYNQPQHF. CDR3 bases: TGCAGCGTGGCCGTCAGGTACAATCAGCCCCAGCATTTT.

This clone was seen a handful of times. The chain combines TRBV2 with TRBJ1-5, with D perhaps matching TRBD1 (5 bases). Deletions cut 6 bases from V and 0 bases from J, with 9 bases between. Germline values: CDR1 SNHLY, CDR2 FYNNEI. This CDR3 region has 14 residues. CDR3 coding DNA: TGTGCCAGCAGGGGGACGTATAGCAATCAGCCCCAGCATTTT. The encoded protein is CASRGTYSNQPQHF.

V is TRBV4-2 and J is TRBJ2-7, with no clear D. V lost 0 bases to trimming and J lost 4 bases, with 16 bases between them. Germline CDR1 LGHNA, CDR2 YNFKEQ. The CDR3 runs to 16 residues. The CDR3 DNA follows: TGTGCCAGCAGCCAAGAGGGTCACCCGGAAGTATACGAGCAGTACTTC. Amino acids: CASSQEGHPEVYEQYF.